This T cell receptor (beta chain) comes out of a study of T cells in Graves' hyperthyroidism and ophthalmopathy. Study information: Blood from the periphery was taken at initial diagnosis, before any treatment. Study-level results: Blood also held most thyroid clonotypes expanded beyond 0.001.

The CDR3 covers 16 residues. Germline CDR1 and CDR2: SEHNR and FQNEAQ (reference sequence). The ends were cut back, 3 bases at V and 3 bases at J, with 18 bases in the middle. Ophthalmopathy cases scored 3 or more on the Clinical Activity Score and 4 or more on NOSPECS grade, with duration below 3 months. The diagnoses drew upon clinical symptoms, serum thyroxine and TRAb, thyroid ultrasound and orbital computed tomography. From RNA transcripts, TCR beta CDR3 regions were amplified. The HTBI primer set served for first-round RT-PCR of the TCR CDR3. MiXCR was run by TCRdb on the multiplex PCR reads, yielding one entry per CDR3 protein. The sample lists about 640,000 distinct CDR3 sequences; more than 20% were seen once. This clonotype was found many times. Antigen specificity is unknown.

The sequencing sample was made of blood. The TCR sequence derives from a young man with Graves' ophthalmopathy. The chain couples TRBV7-9 to TRBJ2-7; weak D call: TRBD2 (6 bases). The CDR3 nucleotides are TGTGCCAGCAGCTTTCATTCTGGAGGGGAGAGCTACGAGCAGTACTTC. It encodes CASSFHSGGESYEQYF.